The text below deals with one T cell receptor (beta chain). These data belong to a study of blood T cell repertoires in COVID-19. The wider study: Acute-phase and convalescent COVID-19 samples originated in the United States, Italy and Spain.

Using immunoSEQ multiplex PCR, the repertoire was profiled, and TCRdb retains in-frame clones only, with some absent. Seen here are about 410,000 clones, around 91% observed once, and the top ten hold about 1.6%. This CDR3 is 16 amino acids long. V lost 3 bases to trimming and J lost 4 bases, with 17 bases between them. Germline V lookup: CDR1 SGHKS, CDR2 YYEKEE (reference sequence). This chain joins TRBV5-5 and TRBJ1-5; D remains unclear. Sequenced sample: peripheral blood. This clonotype was sampled from a woman aged 35 to 49 with COVID-19, enrolled during active disease. In DNA form, the CDR3 reads TGTGCCAGCAGCTCCCAGGAGGCCCGGCCTAATCAGCCCCAGCATTTT. Protein product: CASSSQEARPNQPQHF.